The sequence of this TCR beta chain was determined in a study of control samples from healthy donors and cancer patients. The CDR3 has 13 amino acids. Germline CDR1 reads DFQATT; CDR2 reads SNEGSKA (reference sequence). V was shortened by 3 bases and J by 4 bases, with 11 bases between the two germline ends. Using immunoSEQ multiplex PCR, the repertoire was profiled, and TCRdb retains in-frame clones only, with some absent. This sample yields roughly 41,000 clones, of which roughly 94% are seen a single time; roughly 25% belongs to the top ten. The source material was blood. This rearrangement joins TRBV20-1 to TRBJ2-3; TRBD1 is a possible D gene (6 bases). The sequence was collected from a man in his sixties in good health. The CDR3 nucleotides are TGCAGTGCTAGTTGGGGGCACTCAGATACGCAGTATTTT. Translating it yields CSASWGHSDTQYF.